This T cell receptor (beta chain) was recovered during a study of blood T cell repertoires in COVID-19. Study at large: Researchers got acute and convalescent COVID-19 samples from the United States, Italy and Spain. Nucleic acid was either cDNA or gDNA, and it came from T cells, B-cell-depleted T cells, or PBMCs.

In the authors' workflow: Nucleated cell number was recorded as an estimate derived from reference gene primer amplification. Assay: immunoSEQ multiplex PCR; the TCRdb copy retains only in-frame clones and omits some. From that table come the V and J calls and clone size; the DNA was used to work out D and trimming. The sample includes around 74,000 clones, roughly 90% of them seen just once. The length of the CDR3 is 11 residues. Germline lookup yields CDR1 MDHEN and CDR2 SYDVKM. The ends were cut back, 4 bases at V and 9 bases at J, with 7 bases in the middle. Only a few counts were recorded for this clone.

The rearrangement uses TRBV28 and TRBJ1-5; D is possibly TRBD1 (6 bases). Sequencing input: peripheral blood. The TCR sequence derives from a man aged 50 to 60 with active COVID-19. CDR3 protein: CASSSRGPQHF. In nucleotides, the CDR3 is TGTGCCAGCAGTTCCAGGGGGCCCCAGCATTTT.